This entry lists 18 T cell receptor beta chains sequenced from one sample in a study of shared clonotypes between healthy human individuals. Sequenced by immunoSEQ multiplex PCR; TCRdb stores in-frame clones only, minus some. The sample holds 2 million to 2.5 million clones, around 95% seen once. Specimen: naive CD4+ T cells sorted from blood. Subset indicated: CD45RA+ positively selected. The source is a man aged 18 to 29 in good health.

This sequence joins TRBV10-1 and TRBJ2-7; D remains unclear. There are 13 residues in the CDR3. Germline-derived CDR1 and CDR2 are WNHNN and SYGVQD (reference sequence). V dropped 4 bases and J dropped 2 bases, with 9 bases sitting between them. In DNA form, the CDR3 reads TGCGCCAGCAGTGGAACGGCGACCTACGAGCAGTACTTC. Amino acid sequence: CASSGTATYEQYF.

V is TRBV13 and J is TRBJ2-5; no clear D. The CDR3 consists of 14 residues. V lost 2 bases and J lost 1, with 8 bases in between. The germline V gene encodes CDR1 PRHDT and CDR2 FYEKMQ (reference sequence). CDR3: CASSLTASQETQYF. DNA of the CDR3: TGTGCCAGCAGCTTAACGGCTAGCCAAGAGACCCAGTACTTC.

The chain combines TRBV6-1 with TRBJ2-3; TRBD1 agrees at 7 bases. The germline V gene has CDR1 MNHNS and CDR2 SASEGT. The CDR3 has 14 residues. After removal of 8 bases from V and 0 bases from J, the junction contained 5 bases not matched to a gene. The CDR3: CASARGSSTDTQYF. CDR3 sequence (DNA): TGTGCCAGCGCCAGGGGGTCTAGCACAGATACGCAGTATTTT.

This sequence joins TRBV9 and TRBJ1-3; D remains ambiguous. The CDR3 covers 16 residues. CDR1 SGDLS and CDR2 YYNGEE come from the germline V gene. The V gene lost 0 bases and the J gene lost 0 bases, with 10 bases spanning the gap. The CDR3 DNA reads as TGTGCCAGCAGCGTAGGAATCGGGCCCTCTGGAAACACCATATATTTT. It translates to CASSVGIGPSGNTIYF.

The genes are TRBV7-9 and TRBJ1-2; 12 positions agree with TRBD1. Germline V gene data show CDR1 as SEHNR and CDR2 as FQNEAQ (reference sequence). Losses at the gene ends were 5 bases for V and 0 bases for J; bases not matched to a gene: 4. CDR3 length: 16 amino acids. CDR3 amino acids: CASSLGTGGSNYGYTF. The CDR3 region has the DNA TGTGCCAGCAGCCTCGGGACAGGGGGCTCTAACTATGGCTACACCTTC.

The J gene is TRBJ1-1, the V gene TRBV18; D is unclear. V lost 3 bases and J 3 bases, leaving 8 bases between the germline ends. The CDR3 runs 13 residues. CDR1 and CDR2 (germline): KGHSH, LQKENI. The CDR3 here is CASSPKTDTEAFF. In DNA, the CDR3 is TGTGCCAGCTCACCTAAGACTGACACTGAAGCTTTCTTT.

The chain combines TRBV11-2 with TRBJ1-5; D is undetermined. The CDR3 loop spans 13 amino acids. Germline V gives CDR1 SGHAT, CDR2 FQNNGV. V was shortened by 2 bases and J by 4 bases, with 6 bases between the two germline ends. CDR3 protein: CASSLIQNQPQHF. The CDR3, as DNA: TGTGCCAGCAGCTTAATTCAAAATCAGCCCCAGCATTTT. The whole variable domain, filled in from reference TRBV11-2 and TRBJ1-5, reads EAGVAQSPRYKIIEKRQSVAFWCNPISGHATLYWYQQILGQGPKLLIQFQNNGVVDDSQLPKDRFSAERLKGVDSTLKIQPAKLEDSAVYLCASSLIQNQPQHFGDGTRLSIL.

The CDR3 nucleotides are TGTGCCTGGAGTGTGGGGCTAGCGGGAGCGGGAGATACGCAGTATTTT. Protein sequence: CAWSVGLAGAGDTQYF. This rearrangement joins TRBV30 to TRBJ2-3, with 10 bases that match TRBD2. Germline CDR1 is GTSNPN and CDR2 is SVGIG (reference sequence). The CDR3 is 16 residues long. V trimming: 0 bases; J trimming: 5 bases; junction bases outside the gene matches: 8.

The chain recombines TRBV7-3 with TRBJ2-1; 7 bases line up with TRBD2. The germline V gene has CDR1 SGHTA and CDR2 FQGTGA. The CDR3 consists of 14 residues. Germline trimming cut 5 bases from V and 5 bases from J; bases unmatched to any gene: 6. CDR3 coding DNA: TGTGCCAGCAGCCCTTCGGCGGGGGACAATGAGCAGTTCTTC. Amino acids: CASSPSAGDNEQFF.

J is TRBJ2-7 and V is TRBV6-5; 7 bases are a match to TRBD1. CDR1 is MNHEY, CDR2 SVGAGI, per germline. The CDR3 contains 15 residues. After removal of 7 bases from V and 3 bases from J, the junction contained 12 bases not matched to a gene. CDR3 nucleotides: TGTGCCAGCACAAGGGGCCGGGACAGCTTCTACGAGCAGTACTTC. This gives the protein CASTRGRDSFYEQYF.

This clone appeared once. The chain carries TRBV6-5 and TRBJ1-5, with 9 bases fitting TRBD1. In germline, CDR1 is MNHEY, CDR2 SVGAGI. Trimming took 4 bases from V and 5 from J; bases not matched to a gene: 3. This CDR3 region has 14 residues. CDR3 in amino acids: CASSLGTGHQPQHF. The CDR3 region has the DNA TGTGCCAGCAGTTTAGGGACAGGGCATCAGCCCCAGCATTTT.

Worth noting for this clone: Other DNA sequences in the sample encode the same CDR3. The rearrangement joins TRBV7-9 to TRBJ1-1; the D is unclear. The V end was cut by 2 bases, the J end by 6 bases, with 4 bases between. This CDR3 is built from 11 residues. Germline loops: CDR1 SEHNR, CDR2 FQNEAQ (reference sequence). DNA for the CDR3: TGTGCCAGCAGCTTATCTGCTGAAGCTTTCTTT. It is translated as CASSLSAEAFF.

V is TRBV30 and J is TRBJ2-7; a possible D gene is TRBD2 (6 bases). The CDR3 contains 15 residues. Germline CDR1 reads GTSNPN; CDR2 reads SVGIG (reference sequence). Trimming removed 2 bases from V and 0 bases from J, with 14 bases in between. The CDR3 nucleotides are TGTGCCTGGAGTTTCCAGCGGGTGAGCTCCTACGAGCAGTACTTC. Encoded protein: CAWSFQRVSSYEQYF.

The chain recombines TRBV5-1 with TRBJ2-5, with 7 bases lining up with TRBD2. The CDR3 has 14 amino acids. Germline lookup yields CDR1 SGHRS and CDR2 YFSETQ. J was trimmed by 5 bases and V by 0 bases; bases with no gene match: 4. This chain's CDR3 is CASSLGRERETQYF. The CDR3 DNA sequence: TGCGCCAGCAGCTTGGGGCGGGAGAGGGAGACCCAGTACTTC.

The gene calls are TRBV18 and TRBJ2-7; a possible D gene is TRBD2 (5 bases). The CDR3 spans 15 residues. Trimming shortened V by 3 bases and J by 0 bases, and 12 bases separated the two germline ends. Per the germline V gene, CDR1 is KGHSH and CDR2 is LQKENI. CDR3 nucleotides: TGTGCCAGCTCACCCGGCAGGAGGAGCTCCTACGAGCAGTACTTC. Protein product: CASSPGRRSSYEQYF.

This clone showed up just once. The chain is built from TRBV18 and TRBJ1-1; possibly TRBD1 for D (6 bases). Germline V gene sequence: CDR1 KGHSH, CDR2 LQKENI. This CDR3 comprises 15 residues. V lost 0 bases and J lost 5, with 13 bases in between. CDR3 nucleotide sequence: TGTGCCAGCTCACCACCGGGACACCAGTTTACTGAAGCTTTCTTT. Translating gives CASSPPGHQFTEAFF.

The chain carries TRBV6-5 and TRBJ1-2; the D is unclear. The CDR3 extends over 12 amino acids. Between the trimmed V and J ends, which lost 2 bases and 6 bases, there was a span of 7 bases. Germline V gene data show CDR1 as MNHEY and CDR2 as SVGAGI. CDR3 in DNA: TGTGCCAGCAGTTACCTAGGGAATGGCTACACCTTC. This translates into CASSYLGNGYTF.

CDR3 DNA: TGTGCCACCACTGTACTTAAAAACACCGGGGAGCTGTTTTTT. Translating it yields CATTVLKNTGELFF. The rearrangement joins TRBV6-5 to TRBJ2-2; D call uncertain. V lost 10 bases and J 2 bases, leaving 14 bases between the germline ends. CDR1 is MNHEY and CDR2 is SVGAGI in the germline V gene. This CDR3 comprises 14 residues.